What follows are 9 T cell receptor beta chains derived from one specimen sequenced in a study of graft-versus-host responses after intestinal transplantation. Repertoires were generated with immunoSEQ multiplex PCR, while TCRdb's copy carries only in-frame clones and drops some. The sample yields fewer than 120,000 clones, 93% seen once. Their specific antigens are unknown. The sequencing here drew on unstimulated CD8+ T cells sorted from spleen or lymph node cells, taken before intestinal transplant. Receptors were obtained from a human donor who received an intestinal transplant.

V gene TRBV7-9 combines with J gene TRBJ2-1; D not certain. Germline V gives CDR1 SEHNR, CDR2 FQNEAQ (reference sequence). The CDR3 totals 12 residues. The V gene lost 1 base and the J gene lost 11 bases, with 9 bases spanning the gap. The CDR3, as DNA: TGTGCCAGCAGCTTAGGTTCGGGTAAGCAGTTCTTC. Protein: CASSLGSGKQFF.

The rearrangement joins TRBV7-9 to TRBJ2-1; 8 positions agree with TRBD2. Unmatched junction bases numbered 8, after V lost 4 bases and J lost 3 bases. The CDR3 is 16 amino acids. Germline lookup yields CDR1 SEHNR and CDR2 FQNEAQ (reference sequence). CDR3 sequence (DNA): TGTGCCAGCAGCTGGGGGGGACTAGGCTACTACAATGAGCAGTTCTTC. Translated, it gives CASSWGGLGYYNEQFF. The full variable domain, in which reference TRBV7-9 and TRBJ2-1 provide the parts outside the CDR3, is DTGVSQNPRHKITKRGQNVTFRCDPISEHNRLYWYRQTLGQGPEFLTYFQNEAQLEKSRLLSDRFSAERPKGSFSTLEIQRTEQGDSAMYLCASSWGGLGYYNEQFFGPGTRLTVL.

The rearrangement links TRBV9 to TRBJ2-5; 7 nucleotides line up with TRBD2. The CDR3 totals 15 residues. Germline trimming cut 0 bases from V and 4 bases from J; bases unmatched to any gene: 6. Germline CDR1 and CDR2: SGDLS and YYNGEE. CDR3 residues: CASSVAWTGGETQYF. The CDR3 nucleotides are TGTGCCAGCAGCGTAGCTTGGACGGGAGGAGAGACCCAGTACTTC.

The chain links TRBV15 to TRBJ1-5; the match to TRBD1 covers 7 bases. V trimming: 1 base; J trimming: 2 bases; junction bases outside the gene matches: 5. From germline, CDR1 is LNHNV and CDR2 YYDKDF (reference sequence). The CDR3 covers 16 residues. CDR3 protein: CATSRGSDRGNQPQHF. The CDR3, as DNA: TGTGCCACCAGCAGAGGATCTGACAGGGGCAATCAGCCCCAGCATTTT.

The V call is TRBV29-1, the J call TRBJ2-3; 7 bases fit TRBD2. The germline V gene encodes CDR1 SQVTM and CDR2 ANQGSEA. V shed 3 bases, J shed 4 bases, and the junction held 7 bases outside the gene matches. This CDR3 spans 14 amino acids. The CDR3 loop reads CSVELGRVADTQYF. CDR3 DNA: TGCAGCGTTGAGTTAGGGAGGGTGGCAGATACGCAGTATTTT.

The chain carries TRBV6-5 and TRBJ2-7; 12 bases map to TRBD2. J was trimmed by 5 bases and V by 4 bases; bases with no gene match: 9. CDR3 length: 16 amino acids. The V gene's germline CDR1 is MNHEY and CDR2 SVGAGI. CDR3 sequence reads: CASSSVTSGSRHEQYF. CDR3 DNA sequence: TGTGCCAGCAGTTCCGTGACTAGCGGGAGTCGACACGAGCAGTACTTC.

The chain recombines TRBV5-4 with TRBJ1-5, with D perhaps TRBD1 (5 bases). Trimming left V 0 bases short and J 6 bases short, with 10 bases between. CDR1 is SGHNT, CDR2 YYREEE, per germline (reference sequence). The length of the CDR3 is 14 residues. The CDR3 protein is CASSLAGAAQPQHF. For the CDR3, the DNA is TGTGCCAGCAGCTTGGCCGGGGCGGCTCAGCCCCAGCATTTT.

This sequence joins TRBV11-2 and TRBJ2-1, with TRBD2 as a possible D gene (6 bases). Between the trimmed V and J ends, which lost 3 bases and 4 bases, there was a span of 10 bases. The CDR3 totals 14 residues. Germline V CDR1 and CDR2: SGHAT, FQNNGV. The CDR3 DNA reads TGTGCCAGCAGCTTTGGTAGCGGATACAATGAGCAGTTCTTC. Translated, it gives CASSFGSGYNEQFF.

The gene calls are TRBV29-1 and TRBJ1-1, with D hard to call. Germline CDR1 SQVTM, CDR2 ANQGSEA. This CDR3 has 12 amino acids. Trimming shortened V by 3 bases and J by 0 bases, and 5 bases separated the two germline ends. Here the CDR3 reads CSVDGMNTEAFF. For the CDR3, the DNA is TGCAGCGTTGACGGCATGAACACTGAAGCTTTCTTT.